This T cell receptor beta chain was documented in a study of T cells in women clearing cervical HPV infection. Germline-derived CDR1 and CDR2 are MDHEN and SYDVKM. The ends lost 8 bases at V and 4 bases at J; junction bases unmatched: 17. The length of the CDR3 is 18 residues. Points on this clone: The read ends 3 residues before the CDR3 terminus; that terminus is restored from the germline J gene.

Assay used: immunoSEQ multiplex PCR; TCRdb lists only in-frame clones, some missing. The sample includes about 20,000 clones. The chain recombines TRBV28 with TRBJ2-1, with TRBD2 identical over 10 bases. What was sequenced was blood buffy coat. The clonotype comes from a woman aged 18-70 years with a cervical HPV16 infection that either progressed to CIN3+ or cleared (not recorded which). The CDR3 DNA, read in part, is TGTGCCAGCGACTCCCCGGCACTAGCGGGGTTTCATTACAATGAG. Translated: CASDSPALAGFHYNE. In full, the CDR3 reads CASDSPALAGFHYNEQFF.